The clone carrying this T cell receptor beta chain was found once. The antigen is unknown. Recipients received nonmyeloablative bone marrow transplants from related graft donors, with transient mixed chimerism. Sequencing was performed with immunoSEQ multiplex PCR; in TCRdb, only in-frame clones are kept and a portion is missing. Of tens of thousands of clones listed, roughly 86% are singletons. These data are taken from a study of Tregs in tolerant kidney transplant recipients. Whole-study results and caveats: For some patients, primers changed over time, blocking nucleotide-level comparison. Few patients were studied, so findings need validation in larger groups. Tregs expanded with activated donor B cells seemed most donor-specific. In tolerant patients, donor-specific Tregs outgrew total Tregs, suggesting antigen-driven expansion.

Losses at the gene ends were 5 bases for V and 6 bases for J; bases not matched to a gene: 6. From germline, CDR1 is SGHNT and CDR2 YYREEE (reference sequence). This CDR3 region has 13 residues. This receptor was identified in a human patient who received a combined kidney and bone marrow transplant. Some T cells may trace back to the graft donor. The specimen comprised CD4+ T cells from blood (PBMCs), sampled 6 months after the transplant. The chain combines TRBV5-4 with TRBJ2-7; TRBD1 agrees at 9 bases. The CDR3, as DNA: TGTGCCAGCAGTTCCGGGACAGGGCCCGAGCAGTACTTC. This codes for CASSSGTGPEQYF.